This is a list of T cell receptor beta chains from one sample in a study of CD8 T cells in Susac syndrome. TCRdb used MiXCR to reprocess the immunoSEQ multiplex PCR reads, holding one entry per CDR3 protein. The sample shows some 180,000 distinct CDR3 sequences, more than 85% of them seen only once. The source material was CD4+ T cells from PBMCs. The origin of the receptors is a human donor with Susac syndrome. The CDR3 runs from the conserved cysteine through the conserved F or W. Not all rows give a size; the values are once, few, many and, for expanded clones, a class.

v_call	j_call	clone_size	cdr3_aa
TRBV18	TRBJ2-7	-	CASSPQSSYEQYF
TRBV10-3	TRBJ2-7	once	CAISEGSYEQYF
TRBV5-4	TRBJ2-2	-	CASSLVHTGELFF
TRBV5-1	TRBJ2-6	-	CASNPDSSGANVLTF
TRBV3-1	TRBJ2-5	-	CASSQDWGGRGETQYF
TRBV12-5	TRBJ2-7	-	CASAPWEDSYEQYF
TRBV5-1	TRBJ1-1	-	CASSGKTGVTEAFF
TRBV3-1	TRBJ2-7	-	CASSPLRDRVNEQYF
TRBV7-6	TRBJ2-1	once	CASAVSSYNEQFF
TRBV5-1	TRBJ1-1	-	CASSAERTTEAFF
TRBV2	TRBJ2-7	-	CASRLTSFYEQYF
TRBV7-6	TRBJ2-7	-	CASSLEAGTYEQYF
TRBV20-1	TRBJ1-6	-	CSARQGSSYNSPLHF
TRBV2	TRBJ2-1	-	CASKSRTYNEQFF
TRBV12-3/TRBV12-4	TRBJ2-7	-	CASTIWPGLAGGPNEQYF
TRBV3-1	TRBJ2-1	-	CASSARSRGWSYNEQFF
TRBV12-3/TRBV12-4	TRBJ2-1	-	CASMMPTGDPYNEQFF
TRBV5-1	TRBJ2-1	-	CASSLEIAGDNEQFF
TRBV14	TRBJ1-6	-	CASSVTGGNSPLHF
TRBV20-1	TRBJ1-1	-	CSAPIGGQNTEAFF
TRBV27	TRBJ2-1	-	CASSQTTGAGGEQFF
TRBV12-5	TRBJ1-1	-	CASGLVATEAFF
TRBV20-1	TRBJ1-2	-	CSARSWQGYDGYTF